This T cell receptor (beta chain) was recovered during a study of OX40 agonist ivuxolimab in advanced cancers. Sequencing used immunoSEQ multiplex PCR; TCRdb keeps in-frame clones, though not all of them. Of about 81,000 clones listed, under 90% are singletons. This clone has only a few counts. The TCR was taken from an adult with an advanced solid tumor such as melanoma, head and neck, liver or kidney cancer. The sequenced sample was CD4+ or CD8+ T cells sorted from blood, obtained in a trial of the OX40 agonist ivuxolimab.

The CDR3 reads CASSFRWGQSTDTQYF. Written as DNA, the CDR3 is TGTGCCAGCAGCTTTAGGTGGGGCCAAAGCACAGATACGCAGTATTTT. V and J are TRBV5-6 and TRBJ2-3; possible D gene TRBD1, 5 bases. This CDR3 comprises 16 residues. Between the trimmed V and J ends, which lost 2 bases and 0 bases, there was a span of 13 bases. Germline CDR1 SGHDT, CDR2 YYEEEE.